The 26 T cell receptor beta chains reported below all come from one sample, sequenced in a study of blood T cell repertoires in COVID-19. Generated by immunoSEQ multiplex PCR, the TCRdb table keeps only in-frame clones and is missing some. The data show some 42,000 clones, 90% seen once. Sequenced input: peripheral blood. The receptors stem from a man aged 50 or older with active COVID-19.

For the CDR3, the DNA is TGTGCCAGCAGCTTAGTTGCGCCGCGCCCTCCCGAGCAGTACTTC. Translating it yields CASSLVAPRPPEQYF. The chain combines TRBV7-8 with TRBJ2-7; no reliable D call. Germline V gene data show CDR1 as SGHVS and CDR2 as FQNEAQ. V was cut by 1 base and J by 6 bases, with 16 bases left in between. This CDR3 comprises 15 residues.

CDR3 DNA: TGTGCCAGCAGTACAGGGGATGACACCGGGGAGCTGTTTTTT. Protein: CASSTGDDTGELFF. The J gene is TRBJ2-2, the V gene TRBV6-4, with TRBD1 identical over 7 bases. Germline V lookup: CDR1 MRHNA, CDR2 SNTAGT. The length of the CDR3 is 14 residues. Trimming cost V 5 bases and J 3 bases; bases outside gene matches: 3.

The genes are TRBV4-3 and TRBJ1-1, with TRBD1 identical over 10 bases. Germline V gene data show CDR1 as LGHNA and CDR2 as YSLEER. After removal of 5 bases from V and 1 base from J, the junction contained 13 bases not matched to a gene. The CDR3 length is 18 residues. The CDR3 spells CASSDGHGTGVRNTEAFF. In DNA form, the CDR3 reads TGCGCCAGCAGCGACGGGCACGGGACAGGGGTGAGGAACACTGAAGCTTTCTTT.

This chain joins TRBV24-1 and TRBJ2-3; D ambiguous. The CDR3 has 13 residues. V gave up 5 bases and J gave up 6 bases, with 11 bases separating them. Germline values: CDR1 KGHDR, CDR2 SFDVKD. The chain's CDR3 is CATSGGVADTQYF. As DNA, the CDR3 is TGTGCCACCAGTGGCGGCGTTGCCGATACGCAGTATTTT.

The chain employs TRBV11-2 and TRBJ2-1, with TRBD2 matching 9 bases. Germline lookup yields CDR1 SGHAT and CDR2 FQNNGV. The J segment lost 8 bases and the V segment lost 4 bases, leaving 15 bases of the junction unmatched. CDR3 length: 17 amino acids. The CDR3 loop reads CASSSLSGLAGLDEQFF. The DNA for the CDR3 is TGTGCCAGCAGCTCCCTAAGTGGGCTAGCGGGGCTGGATGAGCAGTTCTTC.

The chain recombines TRBV7-3 with TRBJ1-2; 8 bases align to TRBD1. The germline gives CDR1 SGHTA, CDR2 FQGTGA. The V gene end was trimmed by 2 bases and the J gene end by 8 bases; junction bases not matched to a gene: 7. The CDR3 runs 14 residues. In DNA, the CDR3 is TGTGCCAGCAGCTTACAAGGGGACAGGATCGGCTACACCTTC. Translating gives CASSLQGDRIGYTF.

V is TRBV5-1 and J is TRBJ2-2; a possible D gene is TRBD1 (6 bases). Germline loops: CDR1 SGHRS, CDR2 YFSETQ. Trimming took off 4 bases at V and 2 bases at J, with 12 bases between the two ends. CDR3 length: 15 residues. CDR3 DNA sequence: TGCGCCAGCAGCACCTCGACAGGCAACACCGGGGAGCTGTTTTTT. Its protein is CASSTSTGNTGELFF. The full variable domain, rest sourced from reference TRBV5-1 and TRBJ2-2, is KAGVTQTPRYLIKTRGQQVTLSCSPISGHRSVSWYQQTPGQGLQFLFEYFSETQRNKGNFPGRFSGRQFSNSRSEMNVSTLELGDSALYLCASSTSTGNTGELFFGEGSRLTVL.

This clone was seen only once. V is TRBV18 and J is TRBJ1-1; 7 nucleotides align to TRBD1. Per the germline V gene, CDR1 is KGHSH and CDR2 is LQKENI. With V trimmed by 4 bases and J by 6 bases, 2 bases remained unmatched. The CDR3 spans 12 residues. CDR3 region: CASSRGQPEAFF. The CDR3, as DNA: TGTGCCAGCTCACGGGGACAGCCTGAAGCTTTCTTT.

The chain is built from TRBV29-1 and TRBJ1-1, with D uncertain. Between the trimmed V and J ends, which lost 5 bases and 0 bases, there was a span of 10 bases. From germline, CDR1 is SQVTM and CDR2 ANQGSEA. This CDR3 has 13 residues. The CDR3 DNA follows: TGCAGCGTTCGGGAGACAATGAACACTGAAGCTTTCTTT. It translates to CSVRETMNTEAFF.

V and J are TRBV18 and TRBJ1-3, with D unclear. The germline CDR1 and CDR2 sequences are KGHSH and LQKENI. The CDR3 contains 16 residues. V lost 3 bases to trimming and J lost 0 bases, with 12 bases between them. The CDR3 reads CASSPTLQLSGNTIYF. The DNA of the CDR3 is TGTGCCAGCTCACCTACTCTCCAACTCTCTGGAAACACCATATATTTT.

This rearrangement joins TRBV14 to TRBJ1-3; no firm D call. The CDR3 sequence is 14 residues long. The germline V and J ends were trimmed by 1 base and 0 bases, with 4 bases remaining between them. Per the germline V gene, CDR1 is SGHDN and CDR2 is FVKESK. The CDR3 bases are TGTGCCAGCAGCCAAGGTATCTCTGGAAACACCATATATTTT. Protein product: CASSQGISGNTIYF. The full variable domain, its missing parts supplied by reference TRBV14 and TRBJ1-3, is EAGVTQFPSHSVIEKGQTVTLRCDPISGHDNLYWYRRVMGKEIKFLLHFVKESKQDESGMPNNRFLAERTGGTYSTLKVQPAELEDSGVYFCASSQGISGNTIYFGEGSWLTVV.

V usage is TRBV5-1 and J usage is TRBJ2-1; D is possibly TRBD2 (5 bases). Trimming cost V 0 bases and J 1 base, with 8 bases left between them. The germline gives CDR1 SGHRS, CDR2 YFSETQ. The CDR3 totals 15 residues. The CDR3 protein is CASSLDGESYNEQFF. CDR3 DNA sequence: TGCGCCAGCAGCTTGGATGGGGAGTCCTACAATGAGCAGTTCTTC.

The chain is built from TRBV19 and TRBJ1-1; 7 bases line up with TRBD1. Germline loops: CDR1 LNHDA, CDR2 SQIVND (reference sequence). The CDR3 loop spans 14 amino acids. Trimming cost V 4 bases and J 8 bases; bases outside gene matches: 10. The DNA for the CDR3 is TGTGCCAGTAGTACCTACGGACAGGCGGCGGAAGCTTTCTTT. Protein product: CASSTYGQAAEAFF. The full variable domain, rest sourced from reference TRBV19 and TRBJ1-1, is DGGITQSPKYLFRKEGQNVTLSCEQNLNHDAMYWYRQDPGQGLRLIYYSQIVNDFQKGDIAEGYSVSREKKESFPLTVTSAQKNPTAFYLCASSTYGQAAEAFFGQGTRLTVV.

The chain recombines TRBV6-2 or TRBV6-3 with TRBJ2-5; TRBD1 agrees at 8 bases. This CDR3 spans 17 amino acids. Germline trimming cut 6 bases from V and 5 bases from J; bases unmatched to any gene: 17. Germline V CDR1 and CDR2: MNHEY, SVGEGT. CDR3 in amino acids: CASSRPAGGARGETQYF. For the CDR3, the DNA is TGTGCCAGCAGCAGGCCCGCAGGGGGCGCCAGAGGGGAGACCCAGTACTTC.

This sequence joins TRBV6-1 and TRBJ1-2; D call uncertain. Trimming shortened V by 2 bases and J by 0 bases, and 10 bases separated the two germline ends. The CDR3 is made up of 15 amino acids. The germline CDR1 and CDR2 sequences are MNHNS and SASEGT. This CDR3 is CASSETDGANYGYTF. The CDR3 DNA is TGTGCCAGCAGTGAAACTGACGGAGCTAACTATGGCTACACCTTC.

V gene TRBV6-5 combines with J gene TRBJ1-5; TRBD1 might be the D (6 bases). Trimming took off 6 bases at V and 7 bases at J, with 13 bases between the two ends. CDR1 is MNHEY, CDR2 SVGAGI, per germline. This CDR3 contains 13 residues. CDR3 region: CASRPQGRQPQHF. The CDR3 bases are TGTGCCAGCAGACCACAGGGTAGGCAGCCCCAGCATTTT.

V is TRBV14 and J is TRBJ1-2; TRBD1 agrees at 9 bases. Germline V CDR1 and CDR2: SGHDN, FVKESK. The CDR3 consists of 21 residues. Trimming took 0 bases from V and 7 from J; bases not matched to a gene: 24. CDR3 sequence: CASSQENHFIPGQGFFRGYTF. The CDR3 DNA sequence: TGTGCCAGCAGCCAAGAAAATCACTTTATACCGGGACAGGGTTTTTTTCGTGGCTACACCTTC.

V gene TRBV5-3 combines with J gene TRBJ2-5; the D is unclear. TRBV5-3 is an ORF; its function is uncertain. The CDR3 is 14 amino acids. The V end was cut by 0 bases, the J end by 2 bases, with 8 bases between. The CDR3: CARSLVRSQETQYF. The CDR3 coding sequence is TGTGCCAGAAGCTTGGTACGGTCACAAGAGACCCAGTACTTC.

The CDR3 sequence: CASSLRDTIYF. CDR3 sequence (DNA): TGTGCCAGCAGCCTCCGGGACACCATATATTTT. The rearrangement uses TRBV6-5 and TRBJ1-3, with D hard to call. Germline V gene data show CDR1 as MNHEY and CDR2 as SVGAGI. V was pared by 6 bases and J by 8 bases, with 8 bases between. This CDR3 is 11 amino acids long.

Here the CDR3 DNA reads TGTGCCAGCAGCACCCCGACAGGGGCTGGAAACACCATATATTTT. It translates to CASSTPTGAGNTIYF. The V call is TRBV9, the J call TRBJ1-3, with 8 positions matching TRBD1. CDR1 SGDLS and CDR2 YYNGEE come from the germline V gene. V was clipped by 4 bases and J by 2 bases; unmatched bases: 5. The CDR3 runs 15 residues.

The genes are TRBV10-2 and TRBJ2-3; 15 nucleotides agree with TRBD2. Germline values: CDR1 WSHSY, CDR2 SAAADI. The CDR3 covers 16 residues. Germline trimming cut 5 bases from V and 4 bases from J; bases unmatched to any gene: 4. The CDR3 nucleotides read TGCGCCAGCAGTTGGACTAGCGGGGGGGTATCAGATACGCAGTATTTT. It codes for CASSWTSGGVSDTQYF.

This clone appeared a few times. This rearrangement joins TRBV11-1 to TRBJ2-1, with TRBD2 matching over 7 bases. This CDR3 spans 16 amino acids. Looked up from germline, CDR1 is SGHAT and CDR2 is FQDESV (reference sequence). V gave up 5 bases and J gave up 0 bases; unmatched junction bases: 7. The CDR3 DNA is TGTGCCAGCAGCAGAAGCGGGGTCGGCTCCTACAATGAGCAGTTCTTC. Encoded protein: CASSRSGVGSYNEQFF. Looking up the rest from reference TRBV11-1 and TRBJ2-1 gives the full variable domain: EAEVAQSPRYKITEKSQAVAFWCDPISGHATLYWYRQILGQGPELLVQFQDESVVDDSQLPKDRFSAERLKGVDSTLKIQPAELGDSAMYLCASSRSGVGSYNEQFFGPGTRLTVL.

This chain joins TRBV7-2 and TRBJ1-2; D possibly corresponds to TRBD1 (6 bases). In germline, CDR1 is SGHTA, CDR2 FQGNSA. CDR3 length: 14 residues. The V end was cut by 7 bases, the J end by 2 bases, with 14 bases between. DNA for the CDR3: TGTGCCAGCACCATCCCTGGACAGAACTATGGCTACACCTTC. Translated: CASTIPGQNYGYTF. The full variable domain, in which reference TRBV7-2 and TRBJ1-2 provide the parts outside the CDR3, is GAGVSQSPSNKVTEKGKDVELRCDPISGHTALYWYRQSLGQGLEFLIYFQGNSAPDKSGLPSDRFSAERTGGSVSTLTIQRTQQEDSAVYLCASTIPGQNYGYTFGSGTRLTVV.

This chain links TRBV2 with TRBJ1-5; 9 bases are a match to TRBD1. The CDR3 extends over 15 amino acids. CDR1 and CDR2 (germline): SNHLY, FYNNEI. The ends lost 6 bases at V and 1 base at J; junction bases unmatched: 4. CDR3 nucleotide sequence: TGTGCCAGCAGAAGGACAGGGGAGAGCAATCAGCCCCAGCATTTT. It yields the protein CASRRTGESNQPQHF.

J is TRBJ2-1 and V is TRBV7-3; 7 positions agree with TRBD1. Losses at the gene ends were 4 bases for V and 4 bases for J; bases not matched to a gene: 7. CDR1 and CDR2 from the germline V gene are SGHTA and FQGTGA. The CDR3 runs to 15 residues. The CDR3 nucleotides are TGTGCCAGCAGCTCGGGGACACAGGGGTACAATGAGCAGTTCTTC. Its protein product is CASSSGTQGYNEQFF. The full variable domain, in which reference TRBV7-3 and TRBJ2-1 provide the parts outside the CDR3, is GAGVSQTPSNKVTEKGKYVELRCDPISGHTALYWYRQSLGQGPEFLIYFQGTGAADDSGLPNDRFFAVRPEGSVSTLKIQRTERGDSAVYLCASSSGTQGYNEQFFGPGTRLTVL.

This clone has a single count. This chain links TRBV28 with TRBJ2-3; 12 bases match TRBD2. Germline V gene data show CDR1 as MDHEN and CDR2 as SYDVKM. J gave up 4 bases and V 6 bases, and 5 bases lay outside the gene matches. There are 15 residues in the CDR3. The CDR3 reads CASSPGLAGSDTQYF. The CDR3 DNA follows: TGTGCCAGCAGCCCAGGACTAGCGGGGTCAGATACGCAGTATTTT.